Shown below are 12 T cell receptor beta chains from a single sample sequenced in a study of T cells after yellow fever vaccination. TCRdb passed the 5' RACE reads through MiXCR, listing each CDR3 protein once. The data contain roughly 150,000 distinct CDR3 sequences, around 7% of them singletons. Sample: CD4+ T cells sorted from PBMCs, taken around 5 days after the first yellow fever vaccination. These receptors came from a man younger than 35 who received the YFV17D yellow fever vaccine.

This clonotype was seen only a few times. The chain uses TRBV30 and TRBJ2-5, with D possibly called TRBD1 or TRBD2 (5 bases each). V was trimmed by 2 bases and J by 5 bases, leaving 12 bases between them. Germline assignment: CDR1 GTSNPN and CDR2 SVGIG (reference sequence). This CDR3 contains 13 residues. The CDR3 DNA reads TGTGCCTGGAGTCCCACTAGGGGTGAGACCCAGTACTTC. Translated, it gives CAWSPTRGETQYF. The variable domain in full, with the rest retrieved from reference TRBV30 and TRBJ2-5, is SQTIHQWPATLVQPVGSPLSLECTVEGTSNPNLYWYRQAAGRGLQLLFYSVGIGQISSEVPQNLSASRPQDRQFILSSKKLLLSDSGFYLCAWSPTRGETQYFGPGTRLLVL.

Only a few counts were recorded for this clonotype. V gene TRBV3-1 combines with J gene TRBJ2-3; TRBD2 aligns across 8 bases. The CDR3 length is 15 residues. CDR1 and CDR2 (germline): LGHDT, YNNKEL (reference sequence). V was pared by 5 bases and J by 1 base, with 5 bases of the junction left unmatched. CDR3: CASSARLARTDTQYF. CDR3 bases: TGTGCCAGCAGCGCCAGACTAGCGCGCACAGATACGCAGTATTTT.

CDR3 residues: CASSQLSSGTGSEQYV. For the CDR3, the DNA is TGTGCCAGCAGCCAACTCTCCTCCGGGACAGGGAGCGAGCAGTACGTC. The chain is built from TRBV5-6 and TRBJ2-7; 9 bases map to TRBD1. Germline V gives CDR1 SGHDT, CDR2 YYEEEE. V shed 4 bases, J shed 6 bases, and the junction held 14 bases outside the gene matches. There are 16 residues in the CDR3.

Ten or more counts support this clonotype. The V gene is TRBV6-5, the J gene TRBJ2-7; D ambiguous. The germline gives CDR1 MNHEY, CDR2 SVGAGI. The V gene lost 2 bases and the J gene lost 1 base, with 9 bases spanning the gap. CDR3 size: 14 residues. As DNA, the CDR3 is TGTGCCAGCAGTTACGACACTCAATCCTACGAGCAGTACTTC. It specifies CASSYDTQSYEQYF.

Remarks on this clonotype: A much larger clone differs by one base, so this may be a read error. The rearrangement links TRBV5-4 to TRBJ2-5; D call uncertain. Germline loops: CDR1 SGHNT, CDR2 YYREEE (reference sequence). The length of the CDR3 is 14 residues. As DNA, the CDR3 is TGTGCCAGCAGCTTGGAGGGTGTTCAAGAGACCAAGTACTTC. This translates into CASSLEGVQETKYF.

The V and J genes are TRBV6-5 and TRBJ1-2, with D possibly TRBD1 on 6 matching bases. CDR1 is MNHEY, CDR2 SVGAGI, per germline. The CDR3 loop spans 14 amino acids. V shed 5 bases and J shed 2 bases, with 12 bases lying between them. CDR3 DNA sequence: TGTGCCAGCAGTCACGGACAGATCAACTATGGCTACACCTTC. Protein: CASSHGQINYGYTF.

The sample holds a few counts of this clonotype. The chain recombines TRBV7-2 with TRBJ2-1, with a tentative D call TRBD1 (7 bases). The germline V gene has CDR1 SGHTA and CDR2 FQGNSA. Trimming took off 3 bases at V and 3 bases at J, with 12 bases between the two ends. The CDR3 is 15 amino acids. CDR3 in amino acids: CASSLDRRVYNEQFF. The CDR3 region has the DNA TGTGCCAGCAGCTTGGACAGGAGGGTCTACAATGAGCAGTTCTTC.

This clonotype was counted many times. This chain uses TRBV12-3 or TRBV12-4 with TRBJ2-3; TRBD2 agrees at 9 bases. V shed 3 bases, J shed 5 bases, and the junction held 3 bases outside the gene matches. The CDR3 runs 14 residues. CDR3 coding DNA: TGTGCCAGCAGTTTTAATAGCGGGGGAGATACGCAGTATTTT. It encodes CASSFNSGGDTQYF.

J is TRBJ1-1 and V is TRBV20-1; 10 bases match TRBD1. Germline lookup yields CDR1 DFQATT and CDR2 SNEGSKA (reference sequence). Unmatched junction bases numbered 7, after V lost 6 bases and J lost 0 bases. The CDR3 runs to 15 residues. CDR3 residues: CSAKTGGNLNTEAFF. The DNA of the CDR3 is TGCAGTGCAAAGACAGGGGGCAACTTGAACACTGAAGCTTTCTTT.

This clonotype showed up just a few times. This rearrangement joins TRBV19 to TRBJ1-1; D uncertain. The germline gives CDR1 LNHDA, CDR2 SQIVND (reference sequence). The CDR3 is made up of 13 amino acids. The ends were cut back, 7 bases at V and 1 base at J, with 10 bases in the middle. The CDR3 DNA reads TGTGCCAGTATGAGAGGCTGGAACACTGAAGCTTTCTTT. Translating it yields CASMRGWNTEAFF.

This clonotype showed up many times. This rearrangement joins TRBV20-1 to TRBJ2-1; the D gene is possibly TRBD2 (6 bases). V was pared by 0 bases and J by 2 bases, with 14 bases between. There are 16 residues in the CDR3. Germline CDR1 DFQATT, CDR2 SNEGSKA (reference sequence). The CDR3 here is CSARDPQRATYNEQFF. In nucleotides, the CDR3 is TGCAGTGCTAGAGACCCGCAGCGGGCAACCTACAATGAGCAGTTCTTC.

This clonotype has a count of ten or more. V is TRBV10-3 and J is TRBJ1-3; no clear D gene. The CDR3 consists of 12 residues. Germline V CDR1 and CDR2: ENHRY, SYGVKD. Trimming removed 2 bases from V and 4 bases from J, with 3 bases in between. CDR3 bases: TGTGCCATCAGTGAGACCGGAAACACCATATATTTT. It yields the protein CAISETGNTIYF.